One TCR beta chain is described in this entry. Profiling relied on immunoSEQ multiplex PCR, and the TCRdb table lists in-frame clones only, not all of them. This table has around 400,000 clones, 80% to 90% appearing once. Germline V gives CDR1 SNHLY, CDR2 FYNNEI. The CDR3 spans 16 residues. Unmatched junction bases numbered 13, after V lost 3 bases and J lost 5 bases. This sample is drawn from a study of blood T cell repertoires in COVID-19. Across the whole study: Sites across the United States, Italy and Spain contributed samples from acute and convalescent COVID-19.

V usage is TRBV2 and J usage is TRBJ2-7; 7 bases fit TRBD2. Sequenced material: peripheral blood. The clonotype originates from a man in his forties with acute or convalescent COVID-19. CDR3 DNA sequence: TGTGCCAGCAGTGACCCCAGCGGGACCAGGCCGAACGAGCAGTACTTC. It translates to CASSDPSGTRPNEQYF.